Below, one TCR beta chain is given with its context. A few counts support this clonotype. The antigen it recognizes is unknown. No base qualities exist here, and no much larger clone lies one base off it. The data were taken from a study of neurological immune-mediated disorders (dated by TCRdb to between 2018 and 2021). For context, the study as a whole: The study compared peripheral blood TCR-beta repertoires of HTLV-I-associated myelopathy (HAM/TSP) patients, multiple sclerosis patients and healthy controls using UMI-based sequencing. Longitudinal HAM/TSP and healthy donors had 3 time-points each (about 3-45 month intervals). The approximately 99 TCR-beta libraries included longitudinal samples, technical triplicates and paired sorted CD4+ and CD8+ T-cell subsets alongside PBMC samples. The cohort included approximately 68 subjects: about 15 with HAM/TSP, some 34 with multiple sclerosis, and 20 healthy controls. On the study overall, not on this receptor specifically: Across subjects, expanded clones never shared an identical CDR3 amino acid sequence, which suggests that the TCR-beta repertoires in every group were private. TCR clonal expansion was highest in HAM/TSP patients and lowest in MS patients, with MS patients falling below even healthy controls.

To synthesize cDNA, template-switch 5'RACE was performed with a primer carrying a 10-nucleotide random unique molecular identifier so that each TCR transcript was tagged. Each sequencing run produced over 160 million TCR-beta sequences covering 15-18 subjects. The RNeasy kit was used to extract total RNA. The KAPA Real-time Library Amplification kit was used to amplify TCR-beta VDJ regions with primers for the TCR constant region and the 5'RACE anchor. A first PCR added sample indexes and Illumina adaptors, and a second PCR then raised library yield. After purification with Ampure beads, the TCR product of roughly 650 bp was size-selected on a 2% E-gel SizeSelection system. Before pooling, library quality was assessed on a Bioanalyzer, concentration was determined with Qubit, and library quantification was performed with the Kapa Library Quantification kit. Paired-end 2 x 150 bp sequencing of the libraries was performed on an Illumina HiSeq 2500. To increase sequence diversity, about 25-31% phiX was spiked into each library pool. In the paper's pipeline: The UMI-based MiGEC pipeline processed quality-filtered reads and removed over 80% of raw TCR sequences during error correction. IMGT germline references were used for aligning VDJ genes, and each clonotype was defined as a unique CDR3 amino acid sequence together with its V-J genes. VDJtools evaluated clonal expansion, Shannon diversity and CDR3 relatedness (CalcPairwiseDistances, ClusterSamples); CLCbio workbench built phylogenetic trees. Using coefficient-of-variation modelling across technical triplicates, the study counted a clone as expanded if it had at least 8 unique UMIs. TCRdb trimmed public reads at Q25 via fastp, called clones via MiXCR and kept in-frame beta chains. Each entry merges the rows of one CDR3 protein and shows their most common DNA and genes. Here the V and J calls rest on TCRdb's processing, not on the authors' analysis. Recorded for this sample are more than 50,000 distinct CDR3 sequences; roughly 8% of them occurred a single time. The top ten constitute about 2% of the sample.

Trimmed from V: 6 bases; trimmed from J: 5 bases; junction bases lacking a gene match: 10. The CDR3 spans 13 residues, from the cysteine through the phenylalanine. Here the CDR3 DNA is all that survives: 39 bases in frame from base 1. Reading the germline V gene (reference sequence) gives CDR1 DFQATT and CDR2 SNEGSKA. The time point label corresponds to: longitudinal time-point 3. Healthy controls were blood bank volunteers in Maryland, USA. Unsorted PBMC libraries were generated from 2 million PBMCs stored in RNAlater at -80 °C until RNA extraction. Peripheral blood underwent Ficoll-Hypaque density gradient centrifugation to isolate PBMCs, which were then cryopreserved in liquid nitrogen.

Sequenced input: PBMCs. This receptor chain uses TRBV20-1 and TRBJ2-7, with 7 bases in between that match TRBD1. This clonotype was obtained from a woman between 40 and 50 years old in good health. The CDR3 reads CSALEGARDEQYF. The nucleotide sequence is TGCAGTGCCCTTGAGGGGGCGAGGGACGAGCAGTACTTC.